This T cell receptor (beta chain) was sequenced in a study of human T cells and chemical hapten exposure. This clonotype was detected ten times or more. Time point specified: patch test 1, 2 weeks after DPC sensitization. This sample's treatment: therapeutic diphenylcyclopropenone sensitization with weekly scalp DPC. Investigators collected blood before applying each patch test. TCRdb reprocessed the RACE reads with MiXCR, giving one entry per CDR3 protein. This table has under 450,000 distinct CDR3 sequences, approximately 5% appearing once. The clonotype was recovered from a woman between 45 and 60 years old with alopecia areata. Some clones in this sample may be carry-over from other donors' samples. Sequenced material: whole blood, taken in connection with sensitization to the hapten diphenylcyclopropenone (DPC).

In nucleotides, the CDR3 is TGTGCCAGCAGTCCGTGGACAGGTGGGGATGGGGCCAACGTCCTGACTTTC. Translation: CASSPWTGGDGANVLTF. The rearrangement uses TRBV27 and TRBJ2-6; 7 nucleotides match TRBD1. Germline loops: CDR1 MNHEY, CDR2 SMNVEV (reference sequence). Trimming cost V 5 bases and J 3 bases; bases outside gene matches: 10. The CDR3 length is 17 residues.